Following are 7 T cell receptor beta chains from one sample sequenced in a study of cytotoxic CD8 clonotypes in ibrutinib-treated CLL. The protocol was immunoSEQ multiplex PCR, while the TCRdb copy is restricted to in-frame clones and leaves out a portion. The sample shows 330,000 or so clones, over 60% of them seen only once. The input for sequencing was PBMCs, taken after 36 months of ibrutinib treatment. The receptor set was obtained from a human donor with chronic lymphocytic leukemia.

The J gene is TRBJ2-1, the V gene TRBV4-1, with 8 bases identical to TRBD2. This CDR3 comprises 17 residues. The germline V gene encodes CDR1 MGHRA and CDR2 YSYEKL. With V trimmed by 4 bases and J by 0 bases, 8 bases remained unmatched. CDR3 in DNA: TGCGCCAGCAGCCCCCGGGAGGGGGTGAACTCCTACAATGAGCAGTTCTTC. Amino acid sequence: CASSPREGVNSYNEQFF.

The chain couples TRBV27 to TRBJ2-3; 11 nucleotides line up with TRBD2. There are 18 residues in the CDR3. Germline CDR1 and CDR2: MNHEY and SMNVEV (reference sequence). V dropped 0 bases and J dropped 5; count of bases not matched to a gene: 10. This chain's CDR3 is CASSLSARLAGGGDTQYF. CDR3 DNA sequence: TGTGCCAGCAGTTTATCAGCCCGCCTAGCGGGGGGTGGAGATACGCAGTATTTT.

This chain joins TRBV10-2 and TRBJ2-7; D may be TRBD2 (6 bases). Trimming stripped 5 bases from V and 3 bases from J, with 14 bases between. The CDR3 loop spans 14 amino acids. The germline gives CDR1 WSHSY, CDR2 SAAADI. The CDR3 bases are TGCGCCAGCAGTCCCAGGACGCGGGGCTACGAGCAGTACTTC. It yields the protein CASSPRTRGYEQYF.

The V gene is TRBV19, the J gene TRBJ2-1; 11 bases map to TRBD2. J gave up 15 bases and V 5 bases, and 6 bases lay outside the gene matches. Germline lookup yields CDR1 LNHDA and CDR2 SQIVND (reference sequence). CDR3 length equals 12 residues. The CDR3 DNA sequence: TGTGCCAGTAGTTTAGCGGGAGGGCCAGGGTTCTTC. Translating it yields CASSLAGGPGFF.

This chain joins TRBV5-1 and TRBJ2-7; 8 bases align to TRBD2. In germline, CDR1 is SGHRS, CDR2 YFSETQ. Trimming removed 0 bases from V and 3 bases from J; junction bases left unmatched: 5. The CDR3 sequence is 15 residues long. CDR3 sequence (DNA): TGCGCCAGCAGCTTGGTCGGGGGGGCGCACTACGAGCAGTACTTC. As protein: CASSLVGGAHYEQYF.

The rearrangement joins TRBV4-3 to TRBJ2-6; no firm D call. The CDR3 has 17 residues. CDR1 is LGHNA, CDR2 YSLEER, per germline. Trimming took off 0 bases at V and 2 bases at J, with 11 bases between the two ends. CDR3 DNA sequence: TGCGCCAGCAGCCAAGATGGAGCTGAGGCTGGGGCCAACGTCCTGACTTTC. Residues: CASSQDGAEAGANVLTF.

This rearrangement joins TRBV4-1 to TRBJ2-3, with TRBD2 matching over 7 bases. Trimming cost V 3 bases and J 0 bases; bases outside gene matches: 3. The CDR3 runs to 15 residues. Germline-derived CDR1 and CDR2 are MGHRA and YSYEKL. In nucleotides, the CDR3 is TGCGCCAGCAGCCAGCGGCGGGGGAGCACAGATACGCAGTATTTT. This codes for CASSQRRGSTDTQYF.